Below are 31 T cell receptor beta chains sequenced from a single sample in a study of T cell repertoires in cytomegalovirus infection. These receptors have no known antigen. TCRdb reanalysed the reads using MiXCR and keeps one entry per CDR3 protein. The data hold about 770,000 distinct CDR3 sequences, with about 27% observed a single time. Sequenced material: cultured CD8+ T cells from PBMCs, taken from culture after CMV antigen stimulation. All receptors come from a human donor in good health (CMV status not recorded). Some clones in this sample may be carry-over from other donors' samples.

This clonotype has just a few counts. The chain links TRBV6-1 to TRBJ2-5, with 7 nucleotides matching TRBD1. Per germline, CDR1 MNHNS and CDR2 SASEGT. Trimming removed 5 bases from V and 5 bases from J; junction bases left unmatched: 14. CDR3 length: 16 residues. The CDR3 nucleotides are TGTGCCAGCAGTCGGTGGTGGCAGGGGGAACGGGAGACCCAGTACTTC. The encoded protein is CASSRWWQGERETQYF.

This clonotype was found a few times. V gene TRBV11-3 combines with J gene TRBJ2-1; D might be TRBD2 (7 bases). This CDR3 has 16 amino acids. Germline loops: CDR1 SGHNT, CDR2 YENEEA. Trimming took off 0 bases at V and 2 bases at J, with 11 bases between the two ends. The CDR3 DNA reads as TGTGCCAGCAGCTTAGATTCCGGGGGGCCCTACAATGAGCAGTTCTTC. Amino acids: CASSLDSGGPYNEQFF.

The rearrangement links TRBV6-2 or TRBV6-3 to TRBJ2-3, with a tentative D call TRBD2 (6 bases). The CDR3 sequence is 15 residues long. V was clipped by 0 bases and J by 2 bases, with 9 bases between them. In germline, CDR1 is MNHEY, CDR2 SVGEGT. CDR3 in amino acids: CASSYSGGNTDTQYF. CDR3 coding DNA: TGTGCCAGCAGTTACTCCGGGGGTAACACAGATACGCAGTATTTT.

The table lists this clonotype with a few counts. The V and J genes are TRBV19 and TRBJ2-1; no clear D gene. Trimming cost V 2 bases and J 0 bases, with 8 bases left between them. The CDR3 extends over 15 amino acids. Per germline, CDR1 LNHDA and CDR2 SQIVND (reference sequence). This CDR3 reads CASSITPSSYNEQFF. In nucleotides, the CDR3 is TGTGCCAGTAGTATAACCCCAAGCTCCTACAATGAGCAGTTCTTC.

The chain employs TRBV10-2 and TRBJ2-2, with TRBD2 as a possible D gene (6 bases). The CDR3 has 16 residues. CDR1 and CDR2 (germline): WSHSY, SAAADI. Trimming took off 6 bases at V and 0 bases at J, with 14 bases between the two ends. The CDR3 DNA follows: TGCGCCAGCAGGGTTAGCTGGGGGGCGAACACCGGGGAGCTGTTTTTT. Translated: CASRVSWGANTGELFF.

In DNA, the CDR3 is TGCGCCAGCAGTGAAGGGGGCCCAGAGACCCAGTACTTC. It translates to CASSEGGPETQYF. The chain has TRBV10-2 and TRBJ2-5, with 7 nucleotides matching TRBD1. Germline V gene sequence: CDR1 WSHSY, CDR2 SAAADI. The V and J ends lost 3 bases and 4 bases, in that order; junction bases with no gene match: 2. CDR3 length: 13 amino acids.

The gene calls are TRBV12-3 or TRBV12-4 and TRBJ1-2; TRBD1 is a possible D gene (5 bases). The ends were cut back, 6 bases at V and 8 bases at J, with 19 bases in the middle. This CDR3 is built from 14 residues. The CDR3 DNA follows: TGTGCCAGCAGCCCGCCGGGGACTTCGGGCGGCTACACCTTC. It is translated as CASSPPGTSGGYTF.

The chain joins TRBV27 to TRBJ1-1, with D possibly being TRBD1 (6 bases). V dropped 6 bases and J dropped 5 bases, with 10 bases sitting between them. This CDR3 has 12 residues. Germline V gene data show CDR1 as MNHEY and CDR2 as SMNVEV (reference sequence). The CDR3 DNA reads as TGTGCCAGCAGCGGGGGGCATACTGAAGCTTTCTTT. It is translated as CASSGGHTEAFF.

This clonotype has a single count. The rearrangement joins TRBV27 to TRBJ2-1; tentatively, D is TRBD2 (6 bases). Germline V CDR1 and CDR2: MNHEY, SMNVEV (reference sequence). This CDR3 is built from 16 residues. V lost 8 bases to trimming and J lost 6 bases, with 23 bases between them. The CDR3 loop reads CASAAPPMTSFNEQFF. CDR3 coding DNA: TGTGCCAGCGCCGCCCCCCCGATGACTAGTTTCAATGAGCAGTTCTTC.

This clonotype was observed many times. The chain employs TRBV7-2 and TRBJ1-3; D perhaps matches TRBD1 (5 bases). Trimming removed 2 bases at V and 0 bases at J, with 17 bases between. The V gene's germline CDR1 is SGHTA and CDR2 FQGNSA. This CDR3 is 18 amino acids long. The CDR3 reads CASSLLLRGEASGNTIYF. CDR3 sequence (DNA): TGTGCCAGCAGCTTATTGTTGAGAGGGGAAGCCTCTGGAAACACCATATATTTT.

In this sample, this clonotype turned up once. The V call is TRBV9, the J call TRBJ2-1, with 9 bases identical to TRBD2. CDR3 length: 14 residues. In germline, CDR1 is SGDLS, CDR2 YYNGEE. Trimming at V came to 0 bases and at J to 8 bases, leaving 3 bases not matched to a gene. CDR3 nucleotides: TGTGCCAGCAGCGTAGTGGCGGGGGGGGATGAGCAGTTCTTC. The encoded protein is CASSVVAGGDEQFF.

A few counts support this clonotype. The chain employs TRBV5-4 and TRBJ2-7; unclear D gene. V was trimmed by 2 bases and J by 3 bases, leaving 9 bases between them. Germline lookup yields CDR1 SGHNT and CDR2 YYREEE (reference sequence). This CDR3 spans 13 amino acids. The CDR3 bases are TGTGCCAGCAGCTTCCTGGGCAGCTACGAGCAGTACGTC. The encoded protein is CASSFLGSYEQYV.

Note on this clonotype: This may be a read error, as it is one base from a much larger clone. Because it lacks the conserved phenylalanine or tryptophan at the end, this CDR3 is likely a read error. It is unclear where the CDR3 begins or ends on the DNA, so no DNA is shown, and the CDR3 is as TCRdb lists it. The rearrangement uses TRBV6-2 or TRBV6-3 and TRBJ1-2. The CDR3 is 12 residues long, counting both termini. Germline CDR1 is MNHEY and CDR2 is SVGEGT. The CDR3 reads CVSSHPRTAGTI.

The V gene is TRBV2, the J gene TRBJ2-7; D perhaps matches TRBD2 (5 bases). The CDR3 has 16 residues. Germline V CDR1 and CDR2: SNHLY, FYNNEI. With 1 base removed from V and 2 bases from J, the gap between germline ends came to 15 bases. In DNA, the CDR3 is TGTGCCAGCAGTGAAGGGAGTGGACGGAGGACCTACGAGCAGTACTTC. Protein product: CASSEGSGRRTYEQYF.

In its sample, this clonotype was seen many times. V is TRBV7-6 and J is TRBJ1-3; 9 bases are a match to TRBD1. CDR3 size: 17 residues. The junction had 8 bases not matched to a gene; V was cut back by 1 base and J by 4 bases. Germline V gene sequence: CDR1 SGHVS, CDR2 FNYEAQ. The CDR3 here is CASSLDLTGGYGNTIYF. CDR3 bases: TGTGCCAGCAGCTTAGATCTCACAGGGGGCTACGGAAACACCATATATTTT.

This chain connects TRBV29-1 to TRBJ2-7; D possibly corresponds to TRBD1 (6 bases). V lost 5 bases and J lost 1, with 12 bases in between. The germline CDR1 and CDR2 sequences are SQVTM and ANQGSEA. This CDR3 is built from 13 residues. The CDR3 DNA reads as TGCAGCGTTATATCAGGGGAATCCTACGAGCAGTACTTC. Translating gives CSVISGESYEQYF.

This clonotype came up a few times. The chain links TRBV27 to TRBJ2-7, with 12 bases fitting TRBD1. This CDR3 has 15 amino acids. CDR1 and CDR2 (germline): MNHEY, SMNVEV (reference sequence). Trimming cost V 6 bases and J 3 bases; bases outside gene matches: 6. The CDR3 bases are TGTGCCAGCAGGCCGGGACAGGGGGCGAGCTACGAGCAGTACTTC. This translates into CASRPGQGASYEQYF.

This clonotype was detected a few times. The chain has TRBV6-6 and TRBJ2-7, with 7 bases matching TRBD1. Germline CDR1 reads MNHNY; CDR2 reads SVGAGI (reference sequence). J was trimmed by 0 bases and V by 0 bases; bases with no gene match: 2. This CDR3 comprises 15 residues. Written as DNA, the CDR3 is TGTGCCAGCAGTTACTCGAGGGGGCTCTCCTACGAGCAGTACGTC. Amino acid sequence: CASSYSRGLSYEQYV.

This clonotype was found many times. The CDR3 coding sequence is TGTGCCAGCAGTTCTGGGCAGGCAAATGAAGCTTTCTTT. Amino acids: CASSSGQANEAFF. The chain combines TRBV7-8 with TRBJ1-1, with D unresolved. The V gene's germline CDR1 is SGHVS and CDR2 FQNEAQ. This CDR3 spans 13 amino acids. Trimming shortened V by 6 bases and J by 7 bases, and 15 bases separated the two germline ends.

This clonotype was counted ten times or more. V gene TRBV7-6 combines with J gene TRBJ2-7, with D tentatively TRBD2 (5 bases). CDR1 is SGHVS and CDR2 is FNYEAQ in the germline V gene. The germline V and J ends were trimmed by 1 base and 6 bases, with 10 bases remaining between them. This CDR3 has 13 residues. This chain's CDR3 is CASSLGAGGEQYV. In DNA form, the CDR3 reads TGTGCCAGCAGCTTAGGAGCAGGAGGCGAGCAGTACGTC.

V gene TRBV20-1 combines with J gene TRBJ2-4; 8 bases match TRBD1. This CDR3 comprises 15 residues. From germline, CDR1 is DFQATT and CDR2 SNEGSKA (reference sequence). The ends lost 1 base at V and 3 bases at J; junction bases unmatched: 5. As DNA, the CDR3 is TGCAGTGCTAGAGGGACAGGGAAGGTCAAAAACATTCAGTACTTC. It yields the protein CSARGTGKVKNIQYF.

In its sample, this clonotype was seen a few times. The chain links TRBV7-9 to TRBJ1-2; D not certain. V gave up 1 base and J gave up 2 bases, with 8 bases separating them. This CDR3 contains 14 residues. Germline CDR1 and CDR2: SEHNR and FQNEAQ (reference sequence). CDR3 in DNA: TGTGCCAGCAGCTTAGGACGTTTCAACTATGGCTACACCTTC. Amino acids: CASSLGRFNYGYTF.

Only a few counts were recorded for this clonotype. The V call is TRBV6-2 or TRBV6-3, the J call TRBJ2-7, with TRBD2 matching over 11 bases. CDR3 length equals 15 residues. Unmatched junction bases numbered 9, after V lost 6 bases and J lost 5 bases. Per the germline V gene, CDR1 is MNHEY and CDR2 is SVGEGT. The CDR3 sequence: CASRPTSGEDNEQYV. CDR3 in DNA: TGTGCCAGCAGACCGACTAGCGGGGAAGACAACGAGCAGTACGTC.

This CDR3 is CASSARQGTTDTQYF. CDR3 sequence (DNA): TGTGCCAGCAGTGCCCGACAGGGCACTACAGATACGCAGTATTTT. V is TRBV27 and J is TRBJ2-3, with TRBD1 matching 7 bases. Germline V gene data show CDR1 as MNHEY and CDR2 as SMNVEV (reference sequence). The trim removed 5 bases at V and 3 bases at J, leaving 8 bases unmatched. CDR3 length equals 15 residues.

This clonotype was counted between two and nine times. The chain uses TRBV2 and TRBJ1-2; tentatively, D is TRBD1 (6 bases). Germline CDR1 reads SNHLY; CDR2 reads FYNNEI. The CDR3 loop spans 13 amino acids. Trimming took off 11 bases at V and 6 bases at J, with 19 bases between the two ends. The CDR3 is CAGSDRARDGYTF. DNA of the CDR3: TGTGCCGGATCGGACAGAGCTAGGGATGGCTACACCTTC.

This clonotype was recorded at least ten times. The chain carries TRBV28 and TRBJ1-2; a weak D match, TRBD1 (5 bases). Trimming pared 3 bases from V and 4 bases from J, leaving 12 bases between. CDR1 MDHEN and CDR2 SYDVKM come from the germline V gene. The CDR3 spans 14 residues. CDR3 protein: CASSLMGGGYGYTF. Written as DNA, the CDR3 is TGTGCCAGCAGTTTGATGGGGGGTGGCTATGGCTACACCTTC.

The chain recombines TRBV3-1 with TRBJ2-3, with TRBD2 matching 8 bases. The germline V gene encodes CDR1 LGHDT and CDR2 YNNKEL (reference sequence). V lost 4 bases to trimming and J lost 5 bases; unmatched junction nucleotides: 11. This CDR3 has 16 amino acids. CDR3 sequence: CASSPTYSGAEDTQYF. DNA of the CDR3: TGTGCCAGCAGCCCCACATATAGCGGGGCTGAAGATACGCAGTATTTT.

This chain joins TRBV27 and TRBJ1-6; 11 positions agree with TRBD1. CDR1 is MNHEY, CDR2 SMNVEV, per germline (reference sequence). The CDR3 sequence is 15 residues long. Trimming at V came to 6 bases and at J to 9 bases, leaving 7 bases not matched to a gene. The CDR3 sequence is CASRFPGTGGSPLHF. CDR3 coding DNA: TGTGCCAGCAGGTTCCCCGGGACAGGGGGTTCACCCCTCCACTTT.

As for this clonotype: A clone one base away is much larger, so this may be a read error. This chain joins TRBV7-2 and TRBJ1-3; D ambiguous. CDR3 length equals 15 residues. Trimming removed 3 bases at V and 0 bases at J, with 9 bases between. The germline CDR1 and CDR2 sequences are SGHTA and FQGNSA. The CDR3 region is CASSFRAGSGNTIYF. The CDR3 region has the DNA TGTGCCAGCAGCTTCCGAGCCGGCTCTGGAAACACCATATATTTT.

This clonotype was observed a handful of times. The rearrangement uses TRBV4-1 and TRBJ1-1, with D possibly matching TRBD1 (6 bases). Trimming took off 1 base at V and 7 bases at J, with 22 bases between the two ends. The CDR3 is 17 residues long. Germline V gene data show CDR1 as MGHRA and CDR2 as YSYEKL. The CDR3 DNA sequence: TGCGCCAGCAGCCAAGGGACCCCTTTTAAGGGGGGTCTTGAAGCTTTCTTT. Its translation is CASSQGTPFKGGLEAFF.

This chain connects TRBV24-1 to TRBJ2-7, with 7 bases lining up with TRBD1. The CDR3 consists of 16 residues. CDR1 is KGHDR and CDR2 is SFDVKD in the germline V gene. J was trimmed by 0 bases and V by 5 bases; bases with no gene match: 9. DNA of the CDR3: TGTGCCACCAGTGTCGAAGGACAGGAGAGCTCCTACGAGCAGTACGTC. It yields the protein CATSVEGQESSYEQYV.